The next 11 T cell receptor beta chains were all read from a single sample in a study of Graves' ophthalmopathy and Graves' hyperthyroidism. Investigators amplified TCR beta CDR3 regions from RNA transcripts. HTBI primers were used in a first-round RT-PCR, which preceded a second-round multiplex PCR. TCRdb analysed the multiplex PCR reads with MiXCR anew, one entry per CDR3 protein. The sample holds 500,000 to 800,000 distinct CDR3 sequences; about two fifths are singletons and the top ten take over 2.5%. What was sequenced was peripheral blood. The source is an adult man with Graves' ophthalmopathy.

The chain employs TRBV29-1 and TRBJ2-2; D is possibly TRBD2 (5 bases). Trimming left V 4 bases short and J 8 bases short, with 8 bases between. CDR3 length equals 11 residues. Germline CDR1 and CDR2: SQVTM and ANQGSEA. CDR3 in amino acids: CSVALAGELFF. CDR3 DNA: TGCAGCGTTGCTCTAGCAGGGGAGCTGTTTTTT.

The sample holds many counts of this clonotype. This chain's CDR3 is CASASREQYF. CDR3 coding DNA: TGTGCCAGCGCGTCCCGCGAGCAGTACTTC. The chain employs TRBV2 and TRBJ2-7; D gene ambiguous. Germline V gives CDR1 SNHLY, CDR2 FYNNEI. Trimming left V 8 bases short and J 6 bases short, with 8 bases between. CDR3 length: 10 amino acids. The entire variable domain, with the rest obtained from reference TRBV2 and TRBJ2-7, is as follows: EPEVTQTPSHQVTQMGQEVILRCVPISNHLYFYWYRQILGQKVEFLVSFYNNEISEKSEIFDDQFSVERPDGSNFTLKIRSTKLEDSAMYFCASASREQYFGPGTRLTVT.

This clonotype came up many times. The chain links TRBV4-1 to TRBJ1-1, with D possibly matching TRBD1 (6 bases). The CDR3 sequence is 14 residues long. Looked up from germline, CDR1 is MGHRA and CDR2 is YSYEKL. Trimming removed 4 bases from V and 1 base from J, with 10 bases in between. The CDR3 DNA reads as TGCGCCAGCAGCCCGGGACACACGAACACTGAAGCTTTCTTT. Amino acid sequence: CASSPGHTNTEAFF.

V and J are TRBV10-3 and TRBJ1-1, with TRBD1 matching over 10 bases. The CDR3 totals 16 residues. Per germline, CDR1 ENHRY and CDR2 SYGVKD. With V trimmed by 10 bases and J by 5 bases, 16 bases remained unmatched. The CDR3: CASKGTGVGGLTEAFF. DNA for the CDR3: TGTGCCAGTAAGGGGACAGGGGTAGGAGGGCTGACTGAAGCTTTCTTT.

V and J are TRBV10-3 and TRBJ1-1, with 7 positions matching TRBD1. The CDR3 is made up of 13 amino acids. V shed 6 bases and J 1 base; nucleotides not matched to a gene: 2. Germline V CDR1 and CDR2: ENHRY, SYGVKD. CDR3 amino acids: CAISGDRNTEAFF. The CDR3 region has the DNA TGTGCCATCAGCGGGGACAGGAACACTGAAGCTTTCTTT.

A single count supports this clonotype. This rearrangement joins TRBV29-1 to TRBJ2-7; D might be TRBD1 (6 bases). The germline CDR1 and CDR2 sequences are SQVTM and ANQGSEA. The ends were cut back, 7 bases at V and 7 bases at J, with 17 bases in the middle. CDR3 size: 12 residues. The CDR3 bases are TGCAGCGGGGGGTTCCGAGGGGGAGAGCAGTACTTC. Protein product: CSGGFRGGEQYF.

This clonotype was found many times. V and J are TRBV9 and TRBJ2-6; D remains unclear. The CDR3 has 16 residues. The germline V and J ends were trimmed by 1 base and 3 bases, with 11 bases remaining between them. Germline values: CDR1 SGDLS, CDR2 YYNGEE. The CDR3: CASSVNPSFGANVLTF. The CDR3 region has the DNA TGTGCCAGCAGCGTAAACCCGAGTTTTGGGGCCAACGTCCTGACTTTC.

This clonotype appeared many times. The V call is TRBV2, the J call TRBJ1-3; D is unclear. Per the germline V gene, CDR1 is SNHLY and CDR2 is FYNNEI. This CDR3 has 14 amino acids. V lost 3 bases and J 0 bases, leaving 6 bases between the germline ends. Written as DNA, the CDR3 is TGTGCCAGCAGTGACAGTACCTCTGGAAACACCATATATTTT. Amino acids: CASSDSTSGNTIYF.

V is TRBV5-1 and J is TRBJ2-3; D is ambiguous. Trimming shortened V by 5 bases and J by 0 bases, and 10 bases separated the two germline ends. This CDR3 region has 14 residues. Germline CDR1 and CDR2: SGHRS and YFSETQ. The CDR3 is CASRREFSTDTQYF. The CDR3 nucleotides read TGCGCCAGCAGAAGGGAATTTAGCACAGATACGCAGTATTTT.

The rearrangement joins TRBV7-2 to TRBJ2-7, with 9 nucleotides matching TRBD1. CDR1 SGHTA and CDR2 FQGNSA come from the germline V gene. V lost 4 bases and J lost 5; bases outside the gene matches: 9. The CDR3 has 15 amino acids. The CDR3 bases are TGTGCCAGCAGCTACCCCGACAGGGGGATCAACGAGCAGTACTTC. This codes for CASSYPDRGINEQYF.

This rearrangement joins TRBV15 to TRBJ1-6; D not resolved. Per germline, CDR1 LNHNV and CDR2 YYDKDF (reference sequence). This CDR3 comprises 14 residues. Trimming took 1 base from V and 5 from J, leaving 6 bases between them. CDR3 residues: CATSRGKDNSPLHF. The CDR3, as DNA: TGTGCCACCAGCAGAGGGAAAGATAATTCACCCCTCCACTTT.